This TCR beta chain was sequenced for a study of blood T cell repertoires in COVID-19. Study-wide context: COVID-19 samples from acute and convalescent phases originated in the United States, Italy and Spain. PBMCs, B-cell-depleted T cells, or T cells were the source of the cDNA or gDNA that made up the material.

Authors' processing steps: The authors estimated nucleated cell counts from reference gene primer amplification. The data were produced by immunoSEQ multiplex PCR, yet TCRdb's version contains in-frame clones alone and is incomplete. V and J calls and clone size are given by that table; D and trimming were obtained from the DNA. Of around 200,000 clones in the sample, approximately 80% were seen once. Looked up from germline, CDR1 is SGDLS and CDR2 is YYNGEE. The CDR3 is made up of 15 amino acids. Trimming left V 0 bases short and J 1 base short, with 11 bases between. The sequenced material came from peripheral blood. The chain carries TRBV9 and TRBJ2-7; D is perhaps TRBD1 (6 bases). The receptor comes from a human donor in a cohort sampled during active COVID-19. CDR3 protein: CASSVGAGESYEQYF. The CDR3 DNA follows: TGTGCCAGCAGCGTAGGGGCAGGGGAATCCTACGAGCAGTACTTC.